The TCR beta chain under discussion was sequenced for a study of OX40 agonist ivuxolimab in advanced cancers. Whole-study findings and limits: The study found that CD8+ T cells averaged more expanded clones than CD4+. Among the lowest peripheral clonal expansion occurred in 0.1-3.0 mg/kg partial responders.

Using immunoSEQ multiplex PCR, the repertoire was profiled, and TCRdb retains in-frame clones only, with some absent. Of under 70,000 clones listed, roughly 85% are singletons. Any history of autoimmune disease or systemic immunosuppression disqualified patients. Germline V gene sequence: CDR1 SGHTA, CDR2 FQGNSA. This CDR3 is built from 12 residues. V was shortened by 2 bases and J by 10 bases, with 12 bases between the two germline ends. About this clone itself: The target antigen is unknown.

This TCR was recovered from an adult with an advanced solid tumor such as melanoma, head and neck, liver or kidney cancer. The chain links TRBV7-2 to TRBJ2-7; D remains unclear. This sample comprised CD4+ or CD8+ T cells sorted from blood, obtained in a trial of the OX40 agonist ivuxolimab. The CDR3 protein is CASSLTEWSQYF. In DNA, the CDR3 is TGTGCCAGCAGCTTAACTGAGTGGAGTCAGTACTTC.